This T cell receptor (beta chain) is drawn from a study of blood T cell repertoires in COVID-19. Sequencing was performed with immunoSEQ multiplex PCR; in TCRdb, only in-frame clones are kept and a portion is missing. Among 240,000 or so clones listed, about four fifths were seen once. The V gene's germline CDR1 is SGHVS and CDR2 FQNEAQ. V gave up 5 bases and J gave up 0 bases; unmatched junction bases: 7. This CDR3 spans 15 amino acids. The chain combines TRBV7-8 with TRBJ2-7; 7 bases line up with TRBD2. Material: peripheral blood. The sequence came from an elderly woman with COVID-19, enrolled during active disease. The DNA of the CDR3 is TGTGCCAGCAGCGCTCGACGGGAGGTCTCCTACGAGCAGTACTTC. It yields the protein CASSARREVSYEQYF.